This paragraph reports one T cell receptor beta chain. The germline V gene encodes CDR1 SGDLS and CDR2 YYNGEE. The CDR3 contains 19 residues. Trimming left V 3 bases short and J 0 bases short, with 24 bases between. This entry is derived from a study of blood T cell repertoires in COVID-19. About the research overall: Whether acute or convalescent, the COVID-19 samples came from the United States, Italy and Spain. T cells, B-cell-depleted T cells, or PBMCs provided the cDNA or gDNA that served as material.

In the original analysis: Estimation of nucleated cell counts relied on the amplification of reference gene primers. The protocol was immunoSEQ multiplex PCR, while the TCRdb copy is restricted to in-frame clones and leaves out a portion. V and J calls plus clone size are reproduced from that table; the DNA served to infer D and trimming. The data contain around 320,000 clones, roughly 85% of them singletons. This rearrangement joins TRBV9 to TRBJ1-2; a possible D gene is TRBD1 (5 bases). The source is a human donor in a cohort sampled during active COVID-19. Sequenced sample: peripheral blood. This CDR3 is CASSGYPGIGETANYGYTF. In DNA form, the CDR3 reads TGTGCCAGCAGCGGCTACCCTGGAATTGGTGAGACAGCTAACTATGGCTACACCTTC. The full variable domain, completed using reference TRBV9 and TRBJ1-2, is DSGVTQTPKHLITATGQRVTLRCSPRSGDLSVYWYQQSLDQGLQFLIQYYNGEERAKGNILERFSAQQFPDLHSELNLSSLELGDSALYFCASSGYPGIGETANYGYTFGSGTRLTVV.